The rows below give T cell receptor beta chains drawn from one sample of a study of blood T cell repertoires in COVID-19. Produced via immunoSEQ multiplex PCR; TCRdb's table is partial and in-frame only. The data hold a few hundred thousand clones, with roughly nine tenths observed a single time. Sequenced input: PBMCs or T cells enriched from blood (not recorded which). The receptors stem from a human donor in a cohort exposed to, infected with or recovered from COVID-19 (not recorded which). The donor label of this sample is uncertain. The CDR3 runs from the conserved cysteine through the conserved F or W. A D gene is named only where the DNA matches it firmly. Clone sizes are given selectively: once, few, many, or a class where the clone is expanded.

V gene,D gene,J gene,clone size,CDR3 DNA,CDR3 protein
TRBV2,-,TRBJ2-5,-,TGTGCCAGCAGTGAAAGTCAGGGCGAGACCCAGTACTTC,CASSESQGETQYF
TRBV19,TRBD1,TRBJ1-5,-,TGTGCCAGTAGGGGGACAGGGGGCAATCAGCCCCAGCATTTT,CASRGTGGNQPQHF
TRBV12-3/TRBV12-4,TRBD1,TRBJ2-7,-,TGTGCCAGCAGTTTCCAGACAGGGTTCGAGCAGTACTTC,CASSFQTGFEQYF
TRBV29-1,-,TRBJ2-2,once,TGCAGCGCGTTAGTGGCCGGGGAGCTGTTTTTT,CSALVAGELFF
TRBV2,-,TRBJ1-1,-,TGTGCCAGCAGTGAAGGCGGGCTTGAAGCTTTCTTT,CASSEGGLEAFF
TRBV12-5,TRBD1,TRBJ1-5,-,TGTGCTAGTGGATTAACCCGGGACAGGCAGCATTTT,CASGLTRDRQHF
TRBV6-5,-,TRBJ1-5,-,TGTGCCAGCAGAGCCATTGGAACAGATCAGCCCCAGCATTTT,CASRAIGTDQPQHF
TRBV6-2/TRBV6-3,-,TRBJ1-5,-,TGTGCCAGCAGCTACTCCGGGGGACTCAATCAGCCCCAGCATTTT,CASSYSGGLNQPQHF
TRBV19,TRBD2,TRBJ2-3,-,TGTGCCAGTAGTATAGGAGCGGGGGGGAACACAGATACGCAGTATTTT,CASSIGAGGNTDTQYF
TRBV3-1/TRBV3-2,TRBD2,TRBJ2-3,-,TGTGCCAGCAGCCAAGTTCTAGCGGATAGCACAGATACGCAGTATTTT,CASSQVLADSTDTQYF
TRBV7-9,TRBD1,TRBJ1-1,-,TGTGCCAGCTACGGACAGGGGAGGAACGCTGAAGCTTTCTTT,CASYGQGRNAEAFF
TRBV4-1,TRBD1,TRBJ1-4,-,TGCGCCAGCAGCCCGGACAGGGATCTACTTGGTGAAAAACTGTTTTTT,CASSPDRDLLGEKLFF
TRBV29-1,-,TRBJ2-7,-,TGCAGCGGCATGAGAGCGCGACAGCCCCCCTACGAGCAGTACTTC,CSGMRARQPPYEQYF
TRBV28,-,TRBJ1-2,-,TGTGCCAGCAGAATGGCAGTTGGCTACACCTTC,CASRMAVGYTF
TRBV6-5,TRBD2,TRBJ2-5,-,TGTGCCAGCAGTTTGACTAGCGGGGTAGGGGAGACCCAGTACTTC,CASSLTSGVGETQYF
TRBV27,-,TRBJ2-7,once,TGTGCCAGCAGTTTCGGGGGCGAGCAGTACTTC,CASSFGGEQYF
TRBV6-5,-,TRBJ1-5,-,TGTGCCAGCGCGGGTCTCCGGGATCAGCCCCAGCATTTT,CASAGLRDQPQHF
TRBV5-6,TRBD1,TRBJ2-7,-,TGTGCCAGCAGCGGCCTGAGGGACAGGGCTTCCTACGAGCAGTACTTC,CASSGLRDRASYEQYF
TRBV25-1,-,TRBJ2-3,-,TGTGCCAGCAGTGAAGGGGGCTCCACAGATACGCAGTATTTT,CASSEGGSTDTQYF
TRBV30,-,TRBJ1-5,-,TGTGCCTGGAGTGTTGGGTCCATGCAGGAGCCCCAGCATTTT,CAWSVGSMQEPQHF
TRBV6-4,-,TRBJ1-4,few,TGTGCCAGCAGTGGAAGGGGCAGGCCAAATGAAAAACTGTTTTTT,CASSGRGRPNEKLFF
TRBV7-9,TRBD1,TRBJ1-6,-,TGTGCCAGCAGCCACGACAGGGGGCTTAAATCCTATAATTCACCCCTCCACTTT,CASSHDRGLKSYNSPLHF
TRBV6-5,TRBD2,TRBJ2-1,-,TGTGCCAGCAGTCCTAGCGGGGGGATCAATGAGCAGTTCTTC,CASSPSGGINEQFF
TRBV24-1,-,TRBJ1-2,-,TGTGCCACCAGTGATTTCGGCAGGGACTATGGCTACACCTTC,CATSDFGRDYGYTF
TRBV15,-,TRBJ1-2,-,TGTGCCACCAGCAGAGATGTCTTCGTACGTGGGGAGGAGGGCGGCTACACCTTC,CATSRDVFVRGEEGGYTF
TRBV19,-,TRBJ1-1,-,TGTGCCAGTAACTACAGGGTTCGGGCTGAAGCTTTCTTT,CASNYRVRAEAFF
TRBV27,-,TRBJ2-3,-,TGTGCCAGCAGCCCGGGTGTTGATACGCAGTATTTT,CASSPGVDTQYF
TRBV13,-,TRBJ2-5,-,TGTGCCAGCAGCTTAGGTCCGGCAGGGGAGGAGACCCAGTACTTC,CASSLGPAGEETQYF
TRBV5-4,TRBD1,TRBJ2-3,-,TGTGCCAGCAGCTTACAGGGGGCCGGAGTGGCAGATACGCAGTATTTT,CASSLQGAGVADTQYF
TRBV2,TRBD1,TRBJ1-1,-,TGTGCCAGCAGACACGGACAGGTCCGGGGGATTGGCACTGAAGCTTTCTTT,CASRHGQVRGIGTEAFF
TRBV9,-,TRBJ2-7,-,TGTGCCAGCAGCGATGCGGACAGCTCCTACGAGCAGTACTTC,CASSDADSSYEQYF
TRBV6-5,-,TRBJ1-2,-,TGTGCCAGCTCCCGACTGGGGGCAGACGACTATGGCTACACCTTC,CASSRLGADDYGYTF
TRBV12-3/TRBV12-4,-,TRBJ1-2,-,TGTGCCAGCACGTCGGCGGGGGCCTATGGCTACACCTTC,CASTSAGAYGYTF
TRBV19,TRBD1,TRBJ2-3,-,TGTGCCAGTAGTTCCCCGGACAGGCATACGCAGTATTTT,CASSSPDRHTQYF
TRBV12-5,TRBD1,TRBJ1-2,-,TGTGCTAGTGGTTTGACCCAACAGGGGGACTATGGCTACACCTTC,CASGLTQQGDYGYTF
TRBV9,-,TRBJ1-1,-,TGTGCCAGCAGCGTAGGAGGGGGACGGGGACCGGCTTTCTTT,CASSVGGGRGPAFF
TRBV2,-,TRBJ1-5,-,TGTGCCAGCAGTGAAGCGACCGGGAATCAGCCCCAGCATTTT,CASSEATGNQPQHF
TRBV27,TRBD2,TRBJ2-7,-,TGTGCCAGCAGTTTATCCGCGGGGGAGACGACCTACGAGCAGTACTTC,CASSLSAGETTYEQYF
TRBV6-2/TRBV6-3,TRBD1,TRBJ2-1,-,TGTGCCAGCAGTTACTCGATTAGGGACAGCTCCTACAATGAGCAGTTCTTC,CASSYSIRDSSYNEQFF
TRBV2,-,TRBJ2-1,few,TGTGCCAGCAGGCCGGGCGGGAATGAGCAGTTCTTC,CASRPGGNEQFF
TRBV19,TRBD1,TRBJ1-5,-,TGTGCCAGTAGCCCACAGGGGTTGGGCCAGCCCCAGCATTTT,CASSPQGLGQPQHF
TRBV7-2,-,TRBJ1-1,-,TGTGCCAGCAGCTTAGATTGGAGACCAATGAACACTGAAGCTTTCTTT,CASSLDWRPMNTEAFF
TRBV27,TRBD1,TRBJ2-7,-,TGTGCCAGCCGCATCGGACAGGGGGGAAGCGGGCAGTACTTC,CASRIGQGGSGQYF
TRBV24-1,-,TRBJ2-7,-,TGTGCCACCAGCCGGGGTGAGGCCTACGAGCAGTACTTC,CATSRGEAYEQYF
TRBV6-1,TRBD1,TRBJ1-6,once,TGTGCCAGCAGTGAAGGGACAGGGCTTAATTCACCCCTCCACTTT,CASSEGTGLNSPLHF
TRBV12-3/TRBV12-4,TRBD1,TRBJ1-2,-,TGTGCCAGCAGTTCCGGACAGGGCGGGGGCTACACCTTC,CASSSGQGGGYTF
TRBV5-6,-,TRBJ1-2,-,TGTGCCAGCAGCTGGGCTCAGGGAAACTATGGCTACACCTTC,CASSWAQGNYGYTF
TRBV4-3,TRBD2,TRBJ2-5,-,TGCGCCAGCAGCCAAGATTTGGGGGGGAGAGAGACCCAGTACTTC,CASSQDLGGRETQYF
TRBV7-9,TRBD1,TRBJ1-1,-,TGTGCCAGCAGGGAGAAAACAGGGGTTCCGGCTGAAGCTTTCTTT,CASREKTGVPAEAFF
TRBV15,-,TRBJ1-6,-,TGTGCCACCAGCAGAGAGCACAGGAATAATTCACCCCTCCACTTT,CATSREHRNNSPLHF
TRBV15,-,TRBJ1-6,-,TGTGCCACCTCGCTCAGGGTTGATTCACCCCTCCACTTT,CATSLRVDSPLHF
TRBV5-5,TRBD1,TRBJ1-2,-,TGTGCCAGCAACGGACAGGGTCTAGACTATGGCTACACCTTC,CASNGQGLDYGYTF
TRBV6-6,TRBD1,TRBJ2-7,-,TGTGCCAGCAGGATGATCGGGACAGGGGGAGCCTACGAGCAGTACTTC,CASRMIGTGGAYEQYF
TRBV2,TRBD1,TRBJ1-2,-,TGTGCCAGCACGCGGACAGGGACCTATGGCTACACCTTC,CASTRTGTYGYTF
TRBV29-1,TRBD1,TRBJ1-1,-,TGCAGCGTTGGGCGGGACAGCCATGAAGCTTTCTTT,CSVGRDSHEAFF
TRBV24-1,-,TRBJ1-4,-,TGTGCCACCAGAAACGGGACACAGAATGAAAAACTGTTTTTT,CATRNGTQNEKLFF
TRBV4-3,TRBD2,TRBJ2-1,few,TGCGCCAGCAGCCAAGATCCAGCGGGGTCCTACAATGAGCAGTTCTTC,CASSQDPAGSYNEQFF